This TCR beta chain was recovered during a study of cytomegalovirus exposure and HLA in healthy donors. This clone occurred a few times. The PCR made use of 60 Vbeta and 13 Jbeta primers. Profiling relied on immunoSEQ multiplex PCR, and the TCRdb table lists in-frame clones only, not all of them. The data show approximately 59,000 clones, 55% to 75% seen once. The sequenced material came from PBMCs. The TCR originated in a man in his forties in good health and CMV-seropositive.

CDR3 sequence reads: CASSYNGAGNYGYTF. CDR3 DNA sequence: TGTGCCAGCAGTTACAATGGTGCAGGGAACTATGGCTACACCTTC. The V call is TRBV6-5, the J call TRBJ1-2; TRBD1 is a possible D gene (5 bases). The V gene lost 2 bases and the J gene lost 2 bases, with 12 bases spanning the gap. The CDR3 contains 15 residues. The germline CDR1 and CDR2 sequences are MNHEY and SVGAGI.